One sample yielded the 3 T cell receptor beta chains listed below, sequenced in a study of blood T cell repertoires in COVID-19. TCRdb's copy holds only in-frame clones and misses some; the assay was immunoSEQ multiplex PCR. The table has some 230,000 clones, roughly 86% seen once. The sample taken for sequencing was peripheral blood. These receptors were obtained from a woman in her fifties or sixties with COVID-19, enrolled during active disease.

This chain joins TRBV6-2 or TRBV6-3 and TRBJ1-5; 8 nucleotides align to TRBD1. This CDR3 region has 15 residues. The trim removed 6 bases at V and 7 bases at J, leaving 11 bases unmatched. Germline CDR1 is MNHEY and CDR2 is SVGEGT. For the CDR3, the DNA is TGTGCCAGCAGCTCGAGACCAGGGGGCGGGCAGCCCCAGCATTTT. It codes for CASSSRPGGGQPQHF.

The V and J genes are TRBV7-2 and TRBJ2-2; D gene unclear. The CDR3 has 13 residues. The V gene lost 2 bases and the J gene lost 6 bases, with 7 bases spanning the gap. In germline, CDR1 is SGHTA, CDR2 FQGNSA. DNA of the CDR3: TGTGCCAGCAGCTTACCCCAGGCCGGGGAGCTGTTTTTT. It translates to CASSLPQAGELFF.

This chain's CDR3 is CASSQSGGRGENTEAFF. For the CDR3, the DNA is TGCGCCAGCAGTCAATCGGGGGGGCGAGGGGAGAACACTGAAGCTTTCTTT. The gene calls are TRBV23-1 and TRBJ1-1; D is possibly TRBD1 (6 bases). TRBV23-1 is noted as an ORF with a role that remains uncertain. CDR3 length: 17 amino acids. Between the trimmed V and J ends, which lost 0 bases and 1 base, there was a span of 15 bases.